This TCR beta chain comes out of a study of T cell responses to AZD1222 COVID-19 vaccine. Study-wide results and caveats: Donors were mostly white British, more females; clonal diversity possibly underestimated. Sampling captured repertoires only after the peak T cell response. Just a handful of AZD1222 recipients were seropositive at baseline.

This CDR3 has 14 amino acids. Looked up from germline, CDR1 is SGHVS and CDR2 is FQNEAQ. Between the trimmed V and J ends, which lost 4 bases and 4 bases, there was a span of 11 bases. Note on this clone: Its antigen is undetermined.

Clones were sequenced by immunoSEQ multiplex PCR, and TCRdb holds only the in-frame ones, with some missing. Here the sample spans 100,000 to 150,000 clones, 75% to 90% being singletons. The source is an adult in good health. Sequencing used peripheral blood, obtained on day 0 of AZD1222 vaccination. This chain links TRBV7-8 with TRBJ1-5; no clear D gene. CDR3 sequence: CASSSDGVNQPQHF. Written as DNA, the CDR3 is TGTGCCAGCAGCTCAGACGGGGTGAATCAGCCCCAGCATTTT. The full variable domain, completed using reference TRBV7-8 and TRBJ1-5, is GAGVSQSPRYKVAKRGQDVALRCDPISGHVSLFWYQQALGQGPEFLTYFQNEAQLDKSGLPSDRFFAERPEGSVSTLKIQRTQQEDSAVYLCASSSDGVNQPQHFGDGTRLSIL.